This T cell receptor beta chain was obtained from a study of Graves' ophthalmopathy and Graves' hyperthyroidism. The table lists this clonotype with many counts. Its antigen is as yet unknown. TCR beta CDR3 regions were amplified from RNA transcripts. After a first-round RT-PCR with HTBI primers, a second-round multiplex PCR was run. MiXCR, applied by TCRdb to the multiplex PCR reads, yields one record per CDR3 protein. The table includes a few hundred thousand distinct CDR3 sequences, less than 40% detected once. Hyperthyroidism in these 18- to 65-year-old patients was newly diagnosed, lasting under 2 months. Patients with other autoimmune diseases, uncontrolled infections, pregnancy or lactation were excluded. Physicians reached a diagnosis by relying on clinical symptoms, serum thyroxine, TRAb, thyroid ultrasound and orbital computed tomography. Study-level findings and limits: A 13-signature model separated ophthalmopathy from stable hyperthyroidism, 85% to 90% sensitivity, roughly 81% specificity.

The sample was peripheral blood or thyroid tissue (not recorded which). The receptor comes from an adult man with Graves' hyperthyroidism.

The CDR3 here is CASSQVGANYGYTF. The CDR3 DNA reads TGTGCCAGCAGCCAAGTGGGGGCTAACTATGGCTACACCTTC. The chain combines TRBV14 with TRBJ1-2; perhaps TRBD1 as D (5 bases). The CDR3 is made up of 14 amino acids. Trimming pared 1 base from V and 0 bases from J, leaving 6 bases between. From germline, CDR1 is SGHDN and CDR2 FVKESK.